One and the same sample provided the 27 T cell receptor beta chains below, sequenced in a study of blood T cell repertoires in COVID-19. The table came from immunoSEQ multiplex PCR; TCRdb's copy has only in-frame clones and leaves some out. The table records 84,000 or so clones, about 83% of them present only once. The specimen sequenced was peripheral blood. Every receptor here comes from a man between 60 and 75 years old with acute or convalescent COVID-19.

A word on this clone: An end of the junction does not agree with germline; a read error may underlie this. The chain recombines TRBV9 with TRBJ2-2, with 8 bases fitting TRBD2. The CDR3 runs to 15 residues. The germline CDR1 and CDR2 sequences are SGDLS and YYNGEE. As DNA, the CDR3 is TGTGCCCGCAGCCCGCGGGGGCGGGGGGACGGGGAGCTGTTTTTT. It specifies CARSPRGRGDGELFF.

This clone has a single count. The chain carries TRBV7-9 and TRBJ2-7; possible D gene TRBD1, 6 bases. Trimming shortened V by 6 bases and J by 3 bases, and 18 bases separated the two germline ends. This CDR3 has 15 residues. Germline lookup yields CDR1 SEHNR and CDR2 FQNEAQ (reference sequence). CDR3 sequence: CASSLTDRGYYEQYF. The CDR3 DNA sequence: TGTGCCAGCAGTCTAACGGACAGAGGATACTACGAGCAGTACTTC.

This clone was seen once. This chain joins TRBV3-1 (or the pseudogene TRBV3-2) and TRBJ1-3, with a possible D match to TRBD1 (6 bases). V was shortened by 1 base and J by 0 bases, with 10 bases between the two germline ends. The CDR3 is 16 amino acids. Germline V gives CDR1 LGHDT, CDR2 YNNKEL (reference sequence). This CDR3 reads CASSQGAGASGNTIYF. DNA of the CDR3: TGTGCCAGCAGCCAAGGGGCGGGGGCCTCTGGAAACACCATATATTTT.

This rearrangement joins TRBV18 to TRBJ1-2, with 8 bases aligning to TRBD1. This CDR3 is built from 13 residues. Germline V gives CDR1 KGHSH, CDR2 LQKENI. Trimming took 3 bases from V and 4 from J; bases not matched to a gene: 1. The CDR3 DNA reads as TGTGCCAGCTCACCCGACAGGGGCTATGGCTACACCTTC. This gives the protein CASSPDRGYGYTF.

This rearrangement joins TRBV2 to TRBJ2-7; perhaps TRBD1 as D (6 bases). V lost 7 bases to trimming and J lost 0 bases, with 10 bases between them. CDR3 size: 13 residues. Per the germline V gene, CDR1 is SNHLY and CDR2 is FYNNEI. CDR3 DNA: TGTGCCAGCACTCAACAGGGCTCCTACGAGCAGTACTTC. This translates into CASTQQGSYEQYF.

This clone has more than one count but fewer than ten. In DNA, the CDR3 is TGTGCCAGCTGCCCCCTATCGGGGTATAGCAATCAGCCCCAGCATTTT. Its translation: CASCPLSGYSNQPQHF. This chain links TRBV19 with TRBJ1-5, with D unresolved. The ends were cut back, 9 bases at V and 0 bases at J, with 18 bases in the middle. Germline-derived CDR1 and CDR2 are LNHDA and SQIVND (reference sequence). CDR3 length: 16 amino acids.

The rearrangement uses TRBV5-5 and TRBJ1-5, with D possibly TRBD1 on 5 matching bases. V lost 1 base and J lost 4, with 9 bases in between. Germline assignment: CDR1 SGHKS and CDR2 YYEKEE (reference sequence). CDR3 length: 14 residues. CDR3 residues: CASSLWGDNQPQHF. Here the CDR3 DNA reads TGTGCCAGCAGCTTGTGGGGCGATAATCAGCCCCAGCATTTT.

The chain has TRBV5-8 and TRBJ2-5, with TRBD2 matching over 13 bases. This CDR3 has 17 amino acids. Germline loops: CDR1 SGHTS, CDR2 YDEGEE. With V trimmed by 4 bases and J by 5 bases, 11 bases remained unmatched. The CDR3: CASSASGTSGVRETQYF. The CDR3 bases are TGTGCCAGCAGCGCGAGTGGGACTAGCGGGGTCAGGGAGACCCAGTACTTC.

The chain recombines TRBV14 with TRBJ2-5; TRBD2 matches at 12 bases. Trimming removed 4 bases from V and 4 bases from J; junction bases left unmatched: 7. The CDR3 spans 16 residues. From germline, CDR1 is SGHDN and CDR2 FVKESK. CDR3 sequence reads: CASSPRTSGALETQYF. The CDR3 coding sequence is TGTGCCAGCAGCCCTCGGACTAGCGGGGCGTTAGAGACCCAGTACTTC.

The V gene is TRBV3-1 (or the pseudogene TRBV3-2), the J gene TRBJ2-2; 12 nucleotides line up with TRBD1. The CDR3 spans 18 residues. Germline CDR1 reads LGHDT; CDR2 reads YNNKEL (reference sequence). V trimming: 2 bases; J trimming: 6 bases; junction bases outside the gene matches: 10. The CDR3 loop is CASSQSYSGTGGAGELFF. CDR3 nucleotides: TGTGCCAGCAGCCAATCCTACTCCGGGACAGGGGGCGCCGGGGAGCTGTTTTTT.

V gene TRBV30 combines with J gene TRBJ2-1; D is unclear. The CDR3 loop spans 12 amino acids. With 0 bases removed from V and 4 bases from J, the gap between germline ends came to 4 bases. Germline values: CDR1 GTSNPN, CDR2 SVGIG (reference sequence). The CDR3 protein is CAWSVLYNEQFF. For the CDR3, the DNA is TGTGCCTGGAGTGTCCTTTACAATGAGCAGTTCTTC.

The chain is built from TRBV11-2 and TRBJ2-5, with 8 nucleotides matching TRBD2. Trimming removed 7 bases from V and 5 bases from J; junction bases left unmatched: 15. This CDR3 spans 16 amino acids. Germline values: CDR1 SGHAT, CDR2 FQNNGV. CDR3 DNA sequence: TGTGCCAGCAACCAACTCCGCACTAGCGGCGGTGAGACCCAGTACTTC. It encodes CASNQLRTSGGETQYF.

The rearrangement uses TRBV4-2 and TRBJ2-4; 10 bases map to TRBD2. V lost 0 bases and J lost 10; bases outside the gene matches: 6. Germline V gene sequence: CDR1 LGHNA, CDR2 YNFKEQ. The CDR3 totals 15 residues. This chain's CDR3 is CASSQDLLAGKIQYF. CDR3 bases: TGTGCCAGCAGCCAAGATTTACTAGCGGGGAAAATTCAGTACTTC.

This chain uses TRBV7-2 with TRBJ1-1; D gene uncertain. Germline V gives CDR1 SGHTA, CDR2 FQGNSA. This CDR3 is 14 amino acids long. V gave up 2 bases and J gave up 2 bases, with 9 bases separating them. CDR3 nucleotides: TGTGCCAGCAGCTTAAACCGACTCAACACTGAAGCTTTCTTT. Its protein is CASSLNRLNTEAFF.

The genes are TRBV4-3 and TRBJ1-2; the D gene is possibly TRBD1 (5 bases). The CDR3 is made up of 16 amino acids. Germline CDR1 reads LGHNA; CDR2 reads YSLEER. Between the trimmed V and J ends, which lost 0 bases and 1 base, there was a span of 12 bases. The CDR3 sequence: CASSQEWGTLNYGYTF. CDR3 in DNA: TGCGCCAGCAGCCAAGAATGGGGCACCCTTAACTATGGCTACACCTTC.

This clone appeared a single time. The rearrangement joins TRBV19 to TRBJ2-2, with D possibly matching TRBD2 (6 bases). The V end lost 7 bases, the J end lost 5 bases, and 20 bases lay between the germline ends. From germline, CDR1 is LNHDA and CDR2 SQIVND (reference sequence). There are 16 residues in the CDR3. CDR3 nucleotide sequence: TGTGCCAGTAACTATAGGGTCGGGGAGGCGACCGGGGAGCTGTTTTTT. This codes for CASNYRVGEATGELFF.

The genes are TRBV21-1 and TRBJ1-5; no DNA check was done on the table's D call, TRBD1. TRBV21-1 is termed a pseudogene. The CDR3 is made up of 17 amino acids. CDR3 loop: CASSISPTRGANQPQHF. CDR3 sequence (DNA): TGTGCCAGCAGCATAAGTCCAACCAGGGGCGCGAATCAGCCCCAGCATTTT.

V and J are TRBV2 and TRBJ1-1; perhaps TRBD1 as D (6 bases). The CDR3 covers 13 residues. Per germline, CDR1 SNHLY and CDR2 FYNNEI. Trimming removed 5 bases at V and 3 bases at J, with 10 bases between. CDR3 residues: CASSLTGYTEAFF. CDR3 DNA sequence: TGTGCCAGCAGTTTAACAGGGTACACTGAAGCTTTCTTT.

The chain couples TRBV19 to TRBJ2-7; D unclear. CDR1 is LNHDA, CDR2 SQIVND, per germline (reference sequence). V was shortened by 3 bases and J by 1 base, with 7 bases between the two germline ends. The CDR3 spans 13 residues. The CDR3 region is CASSMGLSYEQYF. The CDR3 DNA is TGTGCCAGTAGTATGGGCCTTTCCTACGAGCAGTACTTC. Full variable domain (remainder filled in from reference TRBV19 and TRBJ2-7): DGGITQSPKYLFRKEGQNVTLSCEQNLNHDAMYWYRQDPGQGLRLIYYSQIVNDFQKGDIAEGYSVSREKKESFPLTVTSAQKNPTAFYLCASSMGLSYEQYFGPGTRLTVT.

This clone was counted between two and nine times. This chain uses TRBV7-9 with TRBJ2-5; possibly TRBD1 for D (6 bases). Germline lookup yields CDR1 SEHNR and CDR2 FQNEAQ (reference sequence). Trimming took 5 bases from V and 5 from J, leaving 18 bases between them. The CDR3 has 15 residues. The CDR3 sequence: CASSVDPGQSETQYF. In nucleotides, the CDR3 is TGTGCCAGCAGCGTAGACCCCGGACAGTCGGAGACCCAGTACTTC.

Turning to this clone: Relative to the germline gene, one junction end is altered; a read error may explain this. The V gene is TRBV3-1 (or the pseudogene TRBV3-2), the J gene TRBJ2-7; 8 bases are a match to TRBD2. CDR1 is LGHDT and CDR2 is YNNKEL in the germline V gene (reference sequence). CDR3 size: 13 residues. CDR3 region: CASSHGGAYEQYF. DNA of the CDR3: TGTGCCAGCAGCCACGGGGGGGCCTATGAGCAGTACTTC.

The chain carries TRBV19 and TRBJ1-6; the match to TRBD1 covers 10 bases. The CDR3 extends over 16 amino acids. Germline V gives CDR1 LNHDA, CDR2 SQIVND (reference sequence). The V and J ends lost 5 bases and 3 bases, in that order; junction bases with no gene match: 4. CDR3 in DNA: TGTGCCAGTAGTGTGACAGGGGGCCTCTATAATTCACCCCTCCACTTT. This gives the protein CASSVTGGLYNSPLHF.

The CDR3 DNA reads TGTGCCAGCAGCCAAGCTAGCGGGGGGCTCGGCTACGAGCAGTACTTC. Amino acids: CASSQASGGLGYEQYF. The chain recombines TRBV3-1 (or the pseudogene TRBV3-2) with TRBJ2-7; TRBD2 matches at 11 bases. Trimming at V came to 1 base and at J to 3 bases, leaving 5 bases not matched to a gene. Germline V gene data show CDR1 as LGHDT and CDR2 as YNNKEL (reference sequence). The CDR3 length is 16 residues.

This clone came up a few times. CDR3 residues: CASRSSGPQHF. The CDR3 DNA sequence: TGTGCAAGTCGCTCCTCGGGACCCCAGCATTTT. The V gene is TRBV12-2, the J gene TRBJ1-5. TRBV12-2 is flagged as a pseudogene. CDR3 length: 11 amino acids.

The chain recombines TRBV11-2 with TRBJ1-3, with a weak D call TRBD1 (6 bases). Trimming pared 8 bases from V and 0 bases from J, leaving 11 bases between. Germline-derived CDR1 and CDR2 are SGHAT and FQNNGV. The CDR3 runs 14 residues. In DNA, the CDR3 is TGTGCCAGCGCCAGCAGGGGCTCTGGAAACACCATATATTTT. Translation: CASASRGSGNTIYF. The entire variable domain, with the rest obtained from reference TRBV11-2 and TRBJ1-3, is as follows: EAGVAQSPRYKIIEKRQSVAFWCNPISGHATLYWYQQILGQGPKLLIQFQNNGVVDDSQLPKDRFSAERLKGVDSTLKIQPAKLEDSAVYLCASASRGSGNTIYFGEGSWLTVV.

The rearrangement links TRBV10-3 to TRBJ2-3; D gene ambiguous. The CDR3 has 17 residues. Germline CDR1 and CDR2: ENHRY and SYGVKD. V was cut by 0 bases and J by 0 bases, with 13 bases left in between. CDR3 nucleotide sequence: TGTGCCATCAGTGAGTCGAGTGGTAGCACTAGCACAGATACGCAGTATTTT. Translated: CAISESSGSTSTDTQYF.

This rearrangement joins TRBV12-3 or TRBV12-4 to TRBJ1-2, with unresolved D. The CDR3 is 13 amino acids. Trimming removed 3 bases at V and 8 bases at J, with 13 bases between. The CDR3 loop is CASSLRHNGGYTF. The CDR3 region has the DNA TGTGCCAGCAGTTTGAGACACAACGGAGGCTACACCTTC.